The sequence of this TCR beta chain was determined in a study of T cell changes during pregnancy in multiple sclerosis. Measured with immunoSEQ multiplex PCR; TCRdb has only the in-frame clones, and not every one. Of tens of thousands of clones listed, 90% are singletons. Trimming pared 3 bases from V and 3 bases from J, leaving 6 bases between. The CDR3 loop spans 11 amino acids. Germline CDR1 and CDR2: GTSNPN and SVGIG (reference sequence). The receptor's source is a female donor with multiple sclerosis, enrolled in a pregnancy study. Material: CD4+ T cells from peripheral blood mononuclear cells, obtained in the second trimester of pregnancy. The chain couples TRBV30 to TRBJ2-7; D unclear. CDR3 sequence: CAWRLDYEQYF. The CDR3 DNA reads TGTGCCTGGAGGCTAGACTACGAGCAGTACTTC.